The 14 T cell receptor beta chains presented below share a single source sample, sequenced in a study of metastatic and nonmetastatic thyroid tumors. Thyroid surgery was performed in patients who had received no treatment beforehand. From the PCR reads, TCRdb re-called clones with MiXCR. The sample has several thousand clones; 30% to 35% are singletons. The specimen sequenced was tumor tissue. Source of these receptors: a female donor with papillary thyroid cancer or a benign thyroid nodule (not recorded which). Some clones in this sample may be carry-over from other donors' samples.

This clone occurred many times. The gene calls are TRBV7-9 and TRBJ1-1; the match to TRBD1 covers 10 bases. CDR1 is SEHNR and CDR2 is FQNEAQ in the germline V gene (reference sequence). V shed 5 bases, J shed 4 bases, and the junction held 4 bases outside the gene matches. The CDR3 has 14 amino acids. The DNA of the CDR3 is TGTGCCAGCAGCCCCCGGACAGGGGGCACTGAAGCTTTCTTT. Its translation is CASSPRTGGTEAFF.

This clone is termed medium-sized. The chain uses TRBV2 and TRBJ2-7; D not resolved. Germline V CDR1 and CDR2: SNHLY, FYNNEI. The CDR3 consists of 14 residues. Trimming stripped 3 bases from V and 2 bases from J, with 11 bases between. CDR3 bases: TGTGCCAGCAGTGATCGGGCCGCAACCTACGAGCAGTACTTC. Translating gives CASSDRAATYEQYF.

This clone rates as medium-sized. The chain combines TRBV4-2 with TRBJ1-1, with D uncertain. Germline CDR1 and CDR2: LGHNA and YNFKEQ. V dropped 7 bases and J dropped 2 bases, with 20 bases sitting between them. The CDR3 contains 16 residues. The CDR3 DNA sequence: TGTGCCAGCACCCCGAGTGCGCTTTGGGGAAACACTGAAGCTTTCTTT. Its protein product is CASTPSALWGNTEAFF.

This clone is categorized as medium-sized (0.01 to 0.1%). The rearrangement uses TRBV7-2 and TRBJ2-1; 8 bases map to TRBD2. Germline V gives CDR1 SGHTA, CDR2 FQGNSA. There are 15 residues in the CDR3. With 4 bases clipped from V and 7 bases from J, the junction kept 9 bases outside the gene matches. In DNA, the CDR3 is TGTGCCAGCAGCTCCTACCTGGCTAGCGGGAATGAGCAGTTCTTC. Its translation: CASSSYLASGNEQFF.

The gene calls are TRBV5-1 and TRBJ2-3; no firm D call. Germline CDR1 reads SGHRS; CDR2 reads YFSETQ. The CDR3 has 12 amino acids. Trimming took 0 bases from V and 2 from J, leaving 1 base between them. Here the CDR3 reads CASSLATDTQYF. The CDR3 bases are TGCGCCAGCAGCTTGGCCACAGATACGCAGTATTTT.

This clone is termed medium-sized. CDR3 amino acids: CASSPIRGGLYGYTF. DNA of the CDR3: TGTGCCAGCAGTCCCATCAGGGGAGGGTTATATGGCTACACCTTC. The gene calls are TRBV27 and TRBJ1-2; TRBD1 is a possible D gene (6 bases). Trimming stripped 5 bases from V and 5 bases from J, with 18 bases between. The germline V gene has CDR1 MNHEY and CDR2 SMNVEV (reference sequence). CDR3 length: 15 amino acids.

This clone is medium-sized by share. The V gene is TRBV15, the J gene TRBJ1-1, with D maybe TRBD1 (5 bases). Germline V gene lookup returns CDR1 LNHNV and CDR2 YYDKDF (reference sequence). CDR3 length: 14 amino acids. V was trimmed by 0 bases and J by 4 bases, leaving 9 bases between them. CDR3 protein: CATSRDQGSTEAFF. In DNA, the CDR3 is TGTGCCACCAGCAGAGATCAGGGATCCACTGAAGCTTTCTTT. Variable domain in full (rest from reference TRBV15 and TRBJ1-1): DAMVIQNPRYQVTQFGKPVTLSCSQTLNHNVMYWYQQKSSQAPKLLFHYYDKDFNNEADTPDNFQSRRPNTSFCFLDIRSPGLGDTAMYLCATSRDQGSTEAFFGQGTRLTVV.

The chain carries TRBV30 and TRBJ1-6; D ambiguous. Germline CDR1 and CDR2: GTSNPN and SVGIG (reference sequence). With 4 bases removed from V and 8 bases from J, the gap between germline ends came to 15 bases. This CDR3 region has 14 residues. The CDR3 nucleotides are TGTGCCTGGACCCGTCCCCACAGCGATTCACCCCTCCACTTT. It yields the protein CAWTRPHSDSPLHF.

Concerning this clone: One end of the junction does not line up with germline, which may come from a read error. The CDR3 spells CDSSLYGELFF. In nucleotides, the CDR3 is TGTGACAGCAGCCTTTACGGGGAGCTGTTTTTT. This sequence joins TRBV5-4 and TRBJ2-2; D is unresolved. The CDR3 spans 11 residues. Germline V CDR1 and CDR2: SGHNT, YYREEE (reference sequence).

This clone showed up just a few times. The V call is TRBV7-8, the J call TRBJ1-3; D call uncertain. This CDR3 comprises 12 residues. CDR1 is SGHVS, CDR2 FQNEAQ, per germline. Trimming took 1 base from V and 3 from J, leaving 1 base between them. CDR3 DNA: TGTGCCAGCAGCTTAGATGGAAACACCATATATTTT. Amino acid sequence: CASSLDGNTIYF.

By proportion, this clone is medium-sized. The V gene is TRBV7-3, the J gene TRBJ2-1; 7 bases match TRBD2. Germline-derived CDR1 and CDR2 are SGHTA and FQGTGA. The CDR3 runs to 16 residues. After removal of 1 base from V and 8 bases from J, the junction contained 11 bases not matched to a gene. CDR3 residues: CASSLRSGGGADEQFF. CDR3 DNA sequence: TGTGCCAGCAGCTTAAGGTCGGGAGGAGGTGCCGATGAGCAGTTCTTC.

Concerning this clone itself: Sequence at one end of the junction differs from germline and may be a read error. CDR3 sequence reads: CSSSSTHIRLTHTQYF. CDR3 DNA: TGCAGTTCTAGTTCAACACACATCAGACTCACACATACGCAGTATTTT. V gene TRBV20-1 combines with J gene TRBJ2-3; D not certain. Germline CDR1 DFQATT, CDR2 SNEGSKA (reference sequence). The CDR3 runs 16 residues.

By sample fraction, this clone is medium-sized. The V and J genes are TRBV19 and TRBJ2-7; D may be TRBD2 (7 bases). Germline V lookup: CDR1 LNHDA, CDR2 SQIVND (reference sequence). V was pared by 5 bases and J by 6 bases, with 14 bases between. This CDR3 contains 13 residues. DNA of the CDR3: TGTGCCAGTAGTCCCCTCCGGGGGGCCGAGCAGTACTTC. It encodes CASSPLRGAEQYF. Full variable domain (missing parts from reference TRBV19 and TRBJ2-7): DGGITQSPKYLFRKEGQNVTLSCEQNLNHDAMYWYRQDPGQGLRLIYYSQIVNDFQKGDIAEGYSVSREKKESFPLTVTSAQKNPTAFYLCASSPLRGAEQYFGPGTRLTVT.

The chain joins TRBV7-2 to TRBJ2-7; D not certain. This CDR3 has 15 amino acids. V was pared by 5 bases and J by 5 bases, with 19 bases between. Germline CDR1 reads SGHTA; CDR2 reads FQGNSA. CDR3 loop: CASSLGSIAPNEQYF. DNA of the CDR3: TGTGCCAGCAGCCTAGGCTCGATCGCCCCGAACGAGCAGTACTTC.